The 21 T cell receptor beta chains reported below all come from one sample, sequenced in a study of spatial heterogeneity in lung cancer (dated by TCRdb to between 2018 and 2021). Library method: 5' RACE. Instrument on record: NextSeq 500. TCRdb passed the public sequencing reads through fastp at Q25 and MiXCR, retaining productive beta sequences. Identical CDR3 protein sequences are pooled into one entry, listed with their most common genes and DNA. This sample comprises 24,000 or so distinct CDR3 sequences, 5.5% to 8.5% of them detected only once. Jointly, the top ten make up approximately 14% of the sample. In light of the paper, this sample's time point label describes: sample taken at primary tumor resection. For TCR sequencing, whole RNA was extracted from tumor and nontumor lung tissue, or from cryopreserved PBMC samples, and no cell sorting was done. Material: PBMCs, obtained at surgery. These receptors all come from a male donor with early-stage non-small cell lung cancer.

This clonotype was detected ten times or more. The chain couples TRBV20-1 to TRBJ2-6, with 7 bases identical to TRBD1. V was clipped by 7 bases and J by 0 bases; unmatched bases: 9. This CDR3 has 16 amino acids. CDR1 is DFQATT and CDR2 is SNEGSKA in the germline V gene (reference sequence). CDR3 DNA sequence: TGCAGTGTCCCGACAGGGCGGAGCTCTGGGGCCAACGTCCTGACTTTC. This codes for CSVPTGRSSGANVLTF.

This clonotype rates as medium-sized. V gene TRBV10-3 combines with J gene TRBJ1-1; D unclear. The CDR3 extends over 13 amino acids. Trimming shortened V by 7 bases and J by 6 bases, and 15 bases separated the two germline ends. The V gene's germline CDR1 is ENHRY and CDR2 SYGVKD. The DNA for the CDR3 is TGTGCCATCAAGCCCCTGGGAGTGGCTGAAGCTTTCTTT. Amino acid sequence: CAIKPLGVAEAFF.

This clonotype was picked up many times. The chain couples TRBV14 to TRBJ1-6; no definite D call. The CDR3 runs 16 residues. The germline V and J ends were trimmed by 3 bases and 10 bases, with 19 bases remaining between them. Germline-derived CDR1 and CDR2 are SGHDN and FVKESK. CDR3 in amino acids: CASSHRGLGVGSPLHF. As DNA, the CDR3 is TGTGCCAGCAGCCACCGCGGCTTAGGCGTTGGCTCACCCCTCCACTTT.

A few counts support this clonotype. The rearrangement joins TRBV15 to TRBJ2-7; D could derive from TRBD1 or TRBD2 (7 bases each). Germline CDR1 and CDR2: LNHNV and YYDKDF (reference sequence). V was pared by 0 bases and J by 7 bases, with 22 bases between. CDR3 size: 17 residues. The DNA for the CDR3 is TGTGCCACCAGCAGAGATACAGGGGCGACTAGCCGCGGAGAGCAGTACTTC. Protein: CATSRDTGATSRGEQYF.

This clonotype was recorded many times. As DNA, the CDR3 is TGCGCCAGCAGCCAGGGGGCTGGCACTGAAGCTTTCTTT. Translation gives CASSQGAGTEAFF. The gene calls are TRBV4-1 and TRBJ1-1; the D gene is possibly TRBD1 (6 bases). The CDR3 is 13 residues long. V was trimmed by 3 bases and J by 4 bases, leaving 9 bases between them. Germline CDR1 MGHRA, CDR2 YSYEKL.

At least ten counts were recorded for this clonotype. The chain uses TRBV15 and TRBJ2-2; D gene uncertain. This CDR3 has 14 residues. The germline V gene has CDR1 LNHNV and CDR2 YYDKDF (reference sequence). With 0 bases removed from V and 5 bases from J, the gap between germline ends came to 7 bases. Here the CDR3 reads CATSRDRVTGELFF. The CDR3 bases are TGTGCCACCAGCAGAGATCGGGTGACCGGGGAGCTGTTTTTT. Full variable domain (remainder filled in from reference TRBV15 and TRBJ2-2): DAMVIQNPRYQVTQFGKPVTLSCSQTLNHNVMYWYQQKSSQAPKLLFHYYDKDFNNEADTPDNFQSRRPNTSFCFLDIRSPGLGDTAMYLCATSRDRVTGELFFGEGSRLTVL.

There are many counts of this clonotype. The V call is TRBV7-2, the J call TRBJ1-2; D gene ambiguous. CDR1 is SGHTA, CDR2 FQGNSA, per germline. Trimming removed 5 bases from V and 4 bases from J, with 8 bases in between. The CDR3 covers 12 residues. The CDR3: CASSRGLYGYTF. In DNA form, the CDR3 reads TGTGCCAGCAGCCGAGGGCTCTATGGCTACACCTTC.

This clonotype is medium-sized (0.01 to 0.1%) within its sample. CDR3 loop: CSAPTGAGTYEQYF. The CDR3 region has the DNA TGCAGTGCCCCGACAGGGGCGGGTACCTACGAGCAGTACTTC. The V gene is TRBV20-1, the J gene TRBJ2-7, with 8 positions matching TRBD1. The germline V gene has CDR1 DFQATT and CDR2 SNEGSKA (reference sequence). J was trimmed by 2 bases and V by 6 bases; bases with no gene match: 9. There are 14 residues in the CDR3.

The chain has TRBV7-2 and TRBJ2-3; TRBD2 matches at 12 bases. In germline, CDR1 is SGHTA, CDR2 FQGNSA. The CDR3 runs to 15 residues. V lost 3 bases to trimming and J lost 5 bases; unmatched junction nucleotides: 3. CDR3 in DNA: TGTGCCAGCAGCTTGCTAGCGGGGGGGATAGATACGCAGTATTTT. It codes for CASSLLAGGIDTQYF.

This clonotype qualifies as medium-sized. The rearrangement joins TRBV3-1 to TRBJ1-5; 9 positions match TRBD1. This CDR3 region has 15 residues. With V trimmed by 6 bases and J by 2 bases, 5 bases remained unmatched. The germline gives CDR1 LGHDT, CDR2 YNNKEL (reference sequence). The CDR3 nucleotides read TGTGCCAGCAGGTCGGGACAGGGAGGCAATCAGCCCCAGCATTTT. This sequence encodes CASRSGQGGNQPQHF.

CDR3 nucleotides: TGCGCCAGCAGCTTTTCTCCGGGAGGGTCCTACAATGAGCAGTTCTTC. It translates to CASSFSPGGSYNEQFF. This chain links TRBV5-1 with TRBJ2-1; 8 bases fit TRBD2. After removal of 2 bases from V and 1 base from J, the junction contained 5 bases not matched to a gene. From germline, CDR1 is SGHRS and CDR2 YFSETQ. The CDR3 sequence is 16 residues long.

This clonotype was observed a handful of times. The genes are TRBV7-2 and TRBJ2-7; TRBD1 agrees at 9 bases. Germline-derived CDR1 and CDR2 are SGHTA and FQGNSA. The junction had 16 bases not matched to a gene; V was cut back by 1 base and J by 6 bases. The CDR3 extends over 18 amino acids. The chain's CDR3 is CASSLVSGTGLASAEQYF. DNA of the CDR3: TGTGCCAGCAGCTTAGTCTCCGGGACAGGGTTGGCATCAGCCGAGCAGTACTTC.

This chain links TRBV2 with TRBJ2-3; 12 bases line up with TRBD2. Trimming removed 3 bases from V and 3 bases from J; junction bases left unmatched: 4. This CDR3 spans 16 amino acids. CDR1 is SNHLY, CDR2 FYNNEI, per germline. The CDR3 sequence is CASSETSGSSTDTQYF. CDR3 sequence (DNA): TGTGCCAGCAGTGAGACTAGCGGGAGTTCAACAGATACGCAGTATTTT.

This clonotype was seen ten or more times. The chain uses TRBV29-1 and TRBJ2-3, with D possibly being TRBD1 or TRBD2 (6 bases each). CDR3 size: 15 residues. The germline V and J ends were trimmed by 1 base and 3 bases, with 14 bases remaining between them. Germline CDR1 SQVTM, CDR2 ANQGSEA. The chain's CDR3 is CSVEVEGGRTDTQYF. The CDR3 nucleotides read TGCAGCGTTGAAGTGGAGGGGGGAAGAACAGATACGCAGTATTTT.

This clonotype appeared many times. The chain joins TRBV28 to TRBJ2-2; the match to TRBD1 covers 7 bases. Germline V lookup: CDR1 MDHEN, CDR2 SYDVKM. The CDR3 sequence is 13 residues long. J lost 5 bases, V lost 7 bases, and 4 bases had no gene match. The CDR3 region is CASTVRGTGELFF. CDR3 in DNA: TGTGCCAGCACTGTCAGGGGGACCGGGGAGCTGTTTTTT.

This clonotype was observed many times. CDR3 sequence reads: CSGKMSTDTQYF. CDR3 nucleotides: TGCAGCGGAAAGATGAGCACAGATACGCAGTATTTT. The chain combines TRBV29-1 with TRBJ2-3; unclear D gene. CDR1 and CDR2 (germline): SQVTM, ANQGSEA. The CDR3 covers 12 residues. V was clipped by 7 bases and J by 0 bases, with 8 bases between them.

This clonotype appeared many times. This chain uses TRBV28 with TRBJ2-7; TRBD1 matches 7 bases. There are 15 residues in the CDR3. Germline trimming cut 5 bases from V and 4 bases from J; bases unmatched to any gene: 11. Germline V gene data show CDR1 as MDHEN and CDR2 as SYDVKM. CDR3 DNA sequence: TGTGCCAGCAGTCGACCCCGGACAGGAACTTACGAGCAGTACGTC. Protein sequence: CASSRPRTGTYEQYV.

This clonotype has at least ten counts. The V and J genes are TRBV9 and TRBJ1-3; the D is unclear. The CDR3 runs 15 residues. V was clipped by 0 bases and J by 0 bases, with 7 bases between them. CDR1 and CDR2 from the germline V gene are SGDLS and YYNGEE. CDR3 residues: CASSVGGLSGNTIYF. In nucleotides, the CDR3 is TGTGCCAGCAGCGTAGGAGGCCTCTCTGGAAACACCATATATTTT.

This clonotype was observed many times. The CDR3 coding sequence is TGCAGTGCTAGAGGGTCCTACAATGAGCAGTTCTTC. Its translation is CSARGSYNEQFF. The rearrangement joins TRBV20-1 to TRBJ2-1; D call uncertain. Per the germline V gene, CDR1 is DFQATT and CDR2 is SNEGSKA (reference sequence). The ends were cut back, 1 base at V and 1 base at J, with 2 bases in the middle. CDR3 length: 12 amino acids.

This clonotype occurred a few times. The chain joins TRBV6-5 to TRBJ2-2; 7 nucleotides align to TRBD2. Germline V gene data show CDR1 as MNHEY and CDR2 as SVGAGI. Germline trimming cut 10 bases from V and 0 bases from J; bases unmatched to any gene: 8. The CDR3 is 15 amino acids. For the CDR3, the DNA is TGTGCCACCAAAACCGGGAGGACGAACACCGGGGAGCTGTTTTTT. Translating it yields CATKTGRTNTGELFF.

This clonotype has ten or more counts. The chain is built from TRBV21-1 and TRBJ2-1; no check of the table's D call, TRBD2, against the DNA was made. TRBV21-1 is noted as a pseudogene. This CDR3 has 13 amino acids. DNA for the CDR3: TGTGCCAATGCTACTAGCGGGAGTAATGAGCAGTTCTTC. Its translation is CANATSGSNEQFF.